Listed below are T cell receptor beta chains from one sample, sequenced in a study of lymphopenia after photon versus proton radiotherapy. Repertoires were generated with immunoSEQ multiplex PCR, while TCRdb's copy carries only in-frame clones and drops some. Here the sample spans tens of thousands of clones, approximately 82% being singletons. The source material was peripheral blood, sampled from a patient treated with proton-based radiotherapy. The receptors here all came from a man in his sixties with pancreatic cancer. The CDR3 runs from the conserved cysteine through the conserved F or W. Fields, in order: D gene, clone size, V gene, J gene, CDR3 DNA, CDR3 protein. A D gene is named only where the DNA matches it firmly. Expanded clones are given a class, and other clones once, few, many or no size at all.

d_gene: TRBD1
abundance: .
v_gene: TRBV19
j_gene: TRBJ2-1
CDR3nt: TGTGCCAGTAGGCTAGGACAGGGTCTCAATGAGCAGTTCTTC
CDR3aa: CASRLGQGLNEQFF

d_gene: TRBD1
abundance: .
v_gene: TRBV5-1
j_gene: TRBJ2-1
CDR3nt: TGCGCCAGCAGCTTGGGGGACAGGGGTTACAATGAGCAGTTCTTC
CDR3aa: CASSLGDRGYNEQFF

d_gene: .
abundance: .
v_gene: TRBV9
j_gene: TRBJ2-4
CDR3nt: TGTGCCAGCAGCGCCTCAGGGGACTCCTCCAAAAACATTCAGTACTTC
CDR3aa: CASSASGDSSKNIQYF

d_gene: .
abundance: .
v_gene: TRBV11-3
j_gene: TRBJ2-5
CDR3nt: TGTGCCAGCAGCACAACCTACAGGGTTAGGCAAGAGACCCAGTACTTC
CDR3aa: CASSTTYRVRQETQYF

d_gene: TRBD2
abundance: .
v_gene: TRBV28
j_gene: TRBJ2-2
CDR3nt: TGTGCCAGCAGCCAAGCTCCGGGACTAGCGAACACCGGGGAGCTGTTTTTT
CDR3aa: CASSQAPGLANTGELFF

d_gene: .
abundance: .
v_gene: TRBV9
j_gene: TRBJ2-7
CDR3nt: TGTGCCAGCAGCGGAGAGATAGAGAACTCCTACGAGCAGTACTTC
CDR3aa: CASSGEIENSYEQYF

d_gene: .
abundance: few
v_gene: TRBV7-8
j_gene: TRBJ1-2
CDR3nt: TGTGCCAGCAGCGCCAGCGACCATGACTGGAGGGAGTATGGCTACACCTTC
CDR3aa: CASSASDHDWREYGYTF

d_gene: .
abundance: .
v_gene: TRBV19
j_gene: TRBJ1-4
CDR3nt: TGTGCCAGTAGGATAGGGGGAACTGCAACTAATGAAAAACTGTTTTTT
CDR3aa: CASRIGGTATNEKLFF

d_gene: TRBD1
abundance: .
v_gene: TRBV19
j_gene: TRBJ1-2
CDR3nt: TGTGCCAGTAGTTCGCGGACAGGGGGCTCTGGCTACACCTTC
CDR3aa: CASSSRTGGSGYTF

d_gene: .
abundance: .
v_gene: TRBV6-4
j_gene: TRBJ1-1
CDR3nt: TGTGCCAGCAGTGACGCTATTGGAACTGAAGCTTTCTTT
CDR3aa: CASSDAIGTEAFF

d_gene: .
abundance: .
v_gene: TRBV7-8
j_gene: TRBJ2-7
CDR3nt: TGTGCCAGCAGCTTAGCTGTCGGGGGCGAGCAGTACTTC
CDR3aa: CASSLAVGGEQYF

d_gene: .
abundance: .
v_gene: TRBV9
j_gene: TRBJ2-1
CDR3nt: TGTGCCAGCAGCGCCCAACCCTACGCTAGAGATGAGCAGTTCTTC
CDR3aa: CASSAQPYARDEQFF

d_gene: TRBD2
abundance: .
v_gene: TRBV6-1
j_gene: TRBJ2-7
CDR3nt: TGTGCCAGCAGTGAAGGACATACTAGCGGGAGGGGTATGGCCTACGAGCAGTACTTC
CDR3aa: CASSEGHTSGRGMAYEQYF

d_gene: .
abundance: .
v_gene: TRBV21-1
j_gene: TRBJ1-2
CDR3nt: TGTGCCAGCAGCAAAAAGGATGGCTACACCTTC
CDR3aa: CASSKKDGYTF

d_gene: .
abundance: .
v_gene: TRBV18
j_gene: TRBJ2-5
CDR3nt: TGTGCCAGCTCACCACCGGCGCAGGGCTTCCAAGAGACCCAGTACTTC
CDR3aa: CASSPPAQGFQETQYF

d_gene: TRBD1
abundance: .
v_gene: TRBV18
j_gene: TRBJ2-7
CDR3nt: TGTGCCAGCTCACCTTCCCGGGACAGTACCTACGAGCAGTACTTC
CDR3aa: CASSPSRDSTYEQYF

d_gene: .
abundance: .
v_gene: TRBV29-1
j_gene: TRBJ2-7
CDR3nt: TGCAGCGTTGCAAATGGGATTTACGAGCAGTACTTC
CDR3aa: CSVANGIYEQYF

d_gene: TRBD2
abundance: .
v_gene: TRBV2
j_gene: TRBJ2-7
CDR3nt: TGTGCCAGCAGGAGGACTAGCGGCTCCTACGAGCAGTACTTC
CDR3aa: CASRRTSGSYEQYF

d_gene: .
abundance: .
v_gene: TRBV28
j_gene: TRBJ2-1
CDR3nt: TGTGCCAGCAGCCTCGCGCAGTTTGGGAGCGATGAGCAGTTCTTC
CDR3aa: CASSLAQFGSDEQFF

d_gene: TRBD2
abundance: .
v_gene: TRBV27
j_gene: TRBJ2-1
CDR3nt: TGTGCCAGCAGACTAGCGGGAGGACTCTCCTACAATGAGCAGTTCTTC
CDR3aa: CASRLAGGLSYNEQFF

d_gene: .
abundance: .
v_gene: TRBV30
j_gene: TRBJ2-7
CDR3nt: TGTGCCTGGAGTGTAAGCCACGAGCAGTACTTC
CDR3aa: CAWSVSHEQYF

d_gene: TRBD2
abundance: .
v_gene: TRBV4-1
j_gene: TRBJ2-7
CDR3nt: TGCGCCAGCAGCCAAGTCGCGGGGGGCGAGCAGTACTTC
CDR3aa: CASSQVAGGEQYF

d_gene: TRBD1
abundance: .
v_gene: TRBV14
j_gene: TRBJ2-7
CDR3nt: TGTGCCAGCAGTCCGGACAGGATCCACGAGCAGTACTTC
CDR3aa: CASSPDRIHEQYF

d_gene: .
abundance: .
v_gene: TRBV28
j_gene: TRBJ2-5
CDR3nt: TGTGCCAGCAGTGCCTGGGACCAACAAGAGACCCAGTACTTC
CDR3aa: CASSAWDQQETQYF

d_gene: TRBD1
abundance: .
v_gene: TRBV5-1
j_gene: TRBJ2-2
CDR3nt: TGCGCCAGCAGCGCGGGACAGGGCGGCGGGGAGCTGTTTTTT
CDR3aa: CASSAGQGGGELFF

d_gene: .
abundance: .
v_gene: TRBV6-1
j_gene: TRBJ2-7
CDR3nt: TGTGCCAGCAGTGAAGCTTTGGGGAGCCCCCCGTACGAGCAGTACTTC
CDR3aa: CASSEALGSPPYEQYF

d_gene: .
abundance: .
v_gene: TRBV5-1
j_gene: TRBJ2-2
CDR3nt: TGCGCCAGCCAATCCAGCGGGACCGGGGAGCTGTTTTTT
CDR3aa: CASQSSGTGELFF

d_gene: .
abundance: .
v_gene: TRBV28
j_gene: TRBJ2-6
CDR3nt: TGTGCCAGCAGATTACAGGGTTCGCCTGGGGCCAACGTCCTGACTTTC
CDR3aa: CASRLQGSPGANVLTF

d_gene: .
abundance: .
v_gene: TRBV6-5
j_gene: TRBJ1-2
CDR3nt: TGTGCCAGCAGTTACTCGAAAGAGCCTAACTATGGCTACACCTTC
CDR3aa: CASSYSKEPNYGYTF

d_gene: .
abundance: few
v_gene: TRBV7-8
j_gene: TRBJ2-7
CDR3nt: TGTGCCAGCAGCTTGAGTAGTGGATTTGGGGAGCAGTACTTC
CDR3aa: CASSLSSGFGEQYF

d_gene: .
abundance: .
v_gene: TRBV4-3
j_gene: TRBJ1-1
CDR3nt: TGCGCCAGCAGCCAAAACCGACAAGGGTCGGCTTTCTTT
CDR3aa: CASSQNRQGSAFF

d_gene: TRBD2
abundance: .
v_gene: TRBV5-1
j_gene: TRBJ2-3
CDR3nt: TGCGCCAGCAGCTTGCAGGGACTAGCAGGGGATACGCAGTATTTT
CDR3aa: CASSLQGLAGDTQYF

d_gene: .
abundance: .
v_gene: TRBV19
j_gene: TRBJ2-7
CDR3nt: TGTGCCAGTAGTAGGCCGAGGGGGGGATCGCCAGACGAGCAGTACTTC
CDR3aa: CASSRPRGGSPDEQYF

d_gene: TRBD2
abundance: .
v_gene: TRBV18
j_gene: TRBJ2-3
CDR3nt: TGTGCCAGCTCATCTTGGACTAGCGGGATTAGCACAGATACGCAGTATTTT
CDR3aa: CASSSWTSGISTDTQYF

d_gene: .
abundance: .
v_gene: TRBV10-3
j_gene: TRBJ1-1
CDR3nt: TGTGCCATCAGTTCCGCCCGAGGGATGAACACTGAAGCTTTCTTT
CDR3aa: CAISSARGMNTEAFF

d_gene: .
abundance: .
v_gene: TRBV28
j_gene: TRBJ1-2
CDR3nt: TGTGCCAGTTACGGGAACTATGGCTACACCTTC
CDR3aa: CASYGNYGYTF

d_gene: TRBD1
abundance: .
v_gene: TRBV19
j_gene: TRBJ2-1
CDR3nt: TGTGCCAGTAGCACCGGGACAGGGAATGAGCAGTTCTTC
CDR3aa: CASSTGTGNEQFF

d_gene: .
abundance: .
v_gene: TRBV11-3
j_gene: TRBJ2-3
CDR3nt: TGTGCCAGCAGCTCGGACCTTAATACGCAGTATTTT
CDR3aa: CASSSDLNTQYF

d_gene: .
abundance: .
v_gene: TRBV27
j_gene: TRBJ1-3
CDR3nt: TGTGCCAGCAGTCCCTTTTGGGGGGCTTCAGGAAACACCATATATTTT
CDR3aa: CASSPFWGASGNTIYF

d_gene: .
abundance: .
v_gene: TRBV28
j_gene: TRBJ2-7
CDR3nt: TGTGCCAGCAGTTTTCGGCAGGGTGGATCCTACGAGCAGTACTTC
CDR3aa: CASSFRQGGSYEQYF

d_gene: TRBD2
abundance: .
v_gene: TRBV2
j_gene: TRBJ2-1
CDR3nt: TGTGCCAGTCAGCGGGAGGGTCTCAATGAGCAGTTCTTC
CDR3aa: CASQREGLNEQFF

d_gene: .
abundance: .
v_gene: TRBV2
j_gene: TRBJ1-1
CDR3nt: TGTGCCAGCAGTAGGGGAGGGGCAGACACTGAAGCTTTCTTT
CDR3aa: CASSRGGADTEAFF